Shown below are 4 T cell receptor beta chains from a single sample sequenced in a study of T-cell memory formation after mild COVID-19. MiXCR, run by TCRdb on the 5' RACE reads, gives a single entry per CDR3 protein. The table includes tens of thousands of distinct CDR3 sequences, roughly 13% detected once. Material: PBMCs or a T cell subset sorted from them (not recorded which). Receptors were obtained from a man aged 18 to 29 who had mild COVID-19 (a few samples of this study predate the infection). Cell type and time point are not known.

This clonotype was detected only a few times. The chain recombines TRBV10-3 with TRBJ2-3, with 7 bases aligning to TRBD2. The CDR3 has 14 amino acids. The ends lost 3 bases at V and 0 bases at J; junction bases unmatched: 0. From germline, CDR1 is ENHRY and CDR2 SYGVKD. CDR3: CAISEAGSTDTQYF. The CDR3, as DNA: TGTGCCATCAGTGAAGCGGGAAGCACAGATACGCAGTATTTT.

The chain carries TRBV7-3 and TRBJ2-7; 9 positions agree with TRBD2. Trimming at V came to 5 bases and at J to 2 bases, leaving 10 bases not matched to a gene. Per the germline V gene, CDR1 is SGHTA and CDR2 is FQGTGA. The CDR3 runs 16 residues. The CDR3 reads CASSQSSGRVPYEQYF. CDR3 DNA sequence: TGTGCCAGCAGCCAAAGTAGCGGGAGAGTTCCCTACGAGCAGTACTTC.

The J gene is TRBJ2-2, the V gene TRBV6-2 or TRBV6-3; 7 nucleotides align to TRBD2. Per the germline V gene, CDR1 is MNHEY and CDR2 is SVGEGT. Trimming cost V 4 bases and J 4 bases; bases outside gene matches: 6. The CDR3 sequence is 15 residues long. The CDR3 spells CASSFSGSSTGELFF. CDR3 nucleotide sequence: TGTGCCAGCAGTTTTAGCGGGTCCTCCACCGGGGAGCTGTTTTTT.

The CDR3 here is CASSVGGRIGHTQYF. The CDR3 DNA reads as TGTGCCAGCAGCGTAGGGGGCCGGATAGGCCATACGCAGTATTTT. V usage is TRBV9 and J usage is TRBJ2-3, with a weak D call TRBD1 (5 bases). V was clipped by 0 bases and J by 7 bases, with 15 bases between them. Germline V gives CDR1 SGDLS, CDR2 YYNGEE. The CDR3 consists of 15 residues. Using reference TRBV9 and TRBJ2-3 for the parts outside the CDR3, the full variable domain is DSGVTQTPKHLITATGQRVTLRCSPRSGDLSVYWYQQSLDQGLQFLIQYYNGEERAKGNILERFSAQQFPDLHSELNLSSLELGDSALYFCASSVGGRIGHTQYFGPGTRLTVL.